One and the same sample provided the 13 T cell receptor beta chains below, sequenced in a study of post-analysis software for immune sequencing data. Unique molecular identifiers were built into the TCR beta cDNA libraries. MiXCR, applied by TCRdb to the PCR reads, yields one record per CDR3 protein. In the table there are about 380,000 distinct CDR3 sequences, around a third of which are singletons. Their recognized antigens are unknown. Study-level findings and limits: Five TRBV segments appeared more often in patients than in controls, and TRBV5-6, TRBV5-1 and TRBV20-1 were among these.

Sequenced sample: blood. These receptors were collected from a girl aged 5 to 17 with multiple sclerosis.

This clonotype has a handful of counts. In DNA form, the CDR3 reads TGCGCCAGCAGCTTGTGGGCTAGAGCTGACGATACGCAGTATTTT. The encoded protein is CASSLWARADDTQYF. The chain uses TRBV5-1 and TRBJ2-3, with D unresolved. Germline CDR1 is SGHRS and CDR2 is YFSETQ. Trimming left V 1 base short and J 6 bases short, with 15 bases between. The CDR3 totals 15 residues. Full variable domain (remainder filled in from reference TRBV5-1 and TRBJ2-3): KAGVTQTPRYLIKTRGQQVTLSCSPISGHRSVSWYQQTPGQGLQFLFEYFSETQRNKGNFPGRFSGRQFSNSRSEMNVSTLELGDSALYLCASSLWARADDTQYFGPGTRLTVL.

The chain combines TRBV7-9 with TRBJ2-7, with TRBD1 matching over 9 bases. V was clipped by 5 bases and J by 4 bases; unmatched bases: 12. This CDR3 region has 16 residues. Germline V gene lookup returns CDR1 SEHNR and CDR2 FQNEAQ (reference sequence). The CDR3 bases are TGTGCCAGCAGCCCCCGATCCGTGACAGGGGGGTACGAGCAGTACTTC. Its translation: CASSPRSVTGGYEQYF. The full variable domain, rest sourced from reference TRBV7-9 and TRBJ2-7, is DTGVSQNPRHKITKRGQNVTFRCDPISEHNRLYWYRQTLGQGPEFLTYFQNEAQLEKSRLLSDRFSAERPKGSFSTLEIQRTEQGDSAMYLCASSPRSVTGGYEQYFGPGTRLTVT.

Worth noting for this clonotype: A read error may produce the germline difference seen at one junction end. The CDR3 nucleotides read TGTGTCAGCAGCTTACCGGGACTAGCAAACACCCAGTACTTC. Translated, it gives CVSSLPGLANTQYF. This chain uses TRBV11-2 with TRBJ2-5; TRBD2 aligns across 9 bases. The CDR3 has 14 residues. The germline V gene has CDR1 SGHAT and CDR2 FQNNGV.

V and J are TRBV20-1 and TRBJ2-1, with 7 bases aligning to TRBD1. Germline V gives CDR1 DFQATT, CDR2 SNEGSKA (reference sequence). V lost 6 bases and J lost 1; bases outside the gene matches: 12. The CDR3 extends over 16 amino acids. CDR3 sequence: CSARVRGPQSYNEQFF. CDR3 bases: TGCAGTGCGAGGGTTAGGGGGCCACAATCCTACAATGAGCAGTTCTTC.

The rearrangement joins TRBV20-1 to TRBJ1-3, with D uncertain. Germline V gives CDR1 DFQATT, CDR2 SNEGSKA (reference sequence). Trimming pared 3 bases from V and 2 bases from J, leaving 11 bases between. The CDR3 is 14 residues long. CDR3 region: CSASIGRPGNTIYF. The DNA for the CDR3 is TGCAGTGCTAGTATTGGCAGACCTGGAAACACCATATATTTT.

CDR3: CASGLVLGRGAYNEQFF. The CDR3 DNA follows: TGTGCTAGTGGTTTGGTACTCGGTAGGGGGGCCTACAATGAGCAGTTCTTC. The chain recombines TRBV12-5 with TRBJ2-1; D may correspond to TRBD1 or TRBD2 (6 bases each). Looked up from germline, CDR1 is LGHNT and CDR2 is FRNRAP. With 0 bases removed from V and 2 bases from J, the gap between germline ends came to 14 bases. The CDR3 consists of 17 residues.

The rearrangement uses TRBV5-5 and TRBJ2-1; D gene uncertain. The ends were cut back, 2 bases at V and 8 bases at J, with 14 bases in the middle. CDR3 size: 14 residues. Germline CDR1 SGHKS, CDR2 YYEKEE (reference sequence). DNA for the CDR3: TGTGCCAGCAGCTTCTTCGATCAGCAGTATGAGCAGTTCTTC. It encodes CASSFFDQQYEQFF. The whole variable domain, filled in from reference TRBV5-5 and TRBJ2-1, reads DAGVTQSPTHLIKTRGQQVTLRCSPISGHKSVSWYQQVLGQGPQFIFQYYEKEERGRGNFPDRFSARQFPNYSSELNVNALLLGDSALYLCASSFFDQQYEQFFGPGTRLTVL.

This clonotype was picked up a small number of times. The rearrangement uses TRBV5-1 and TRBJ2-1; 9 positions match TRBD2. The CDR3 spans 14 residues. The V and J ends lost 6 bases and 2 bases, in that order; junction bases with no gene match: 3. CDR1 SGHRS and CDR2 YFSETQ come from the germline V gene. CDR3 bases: TGCGCCAGCAAAAGCGGGGGGACCTACAATGAGCAGTTCTTC. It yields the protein CASKSGGTYNEQFF.

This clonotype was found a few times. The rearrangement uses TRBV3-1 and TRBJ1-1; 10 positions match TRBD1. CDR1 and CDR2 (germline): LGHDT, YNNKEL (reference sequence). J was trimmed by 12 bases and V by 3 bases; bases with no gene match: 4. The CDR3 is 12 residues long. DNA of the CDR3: TGTGCCAGCAGCCAGGGGGACAGGGGAACTTTCTTT. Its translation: CASSQGDRGTFF.

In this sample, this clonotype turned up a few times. The CDR3 sequence: CASSSSDYLPKETQYF. The CDR3 region has the DNA TGTGCCAGCAGCTCTTCGGACTACCTACCCAAAGAGACCCAGTACTTC. This chain links TRBV7-2 with TRBJ2-5, with a weak D call TRBD2 (6 bases). The CDR3 totals 16 residues. The V gene lost 4 bases and the J gene lost 3 bases, with 18 bases spanning the gap. Germline values: CDR1 SGHTA, CDR2 FQGNSA.

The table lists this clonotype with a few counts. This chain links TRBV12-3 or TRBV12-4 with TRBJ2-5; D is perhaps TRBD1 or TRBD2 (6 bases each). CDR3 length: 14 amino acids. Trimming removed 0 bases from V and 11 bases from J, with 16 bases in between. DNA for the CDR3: TGTGCCAGCAGTTTAGCGGGGGGCCCCGGGGAGCAGTACTTC. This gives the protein CASSLAGGPGEQYF.

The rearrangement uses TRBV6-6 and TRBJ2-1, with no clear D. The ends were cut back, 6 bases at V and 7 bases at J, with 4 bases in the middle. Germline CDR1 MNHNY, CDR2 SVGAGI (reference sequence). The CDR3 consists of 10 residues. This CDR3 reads CASRRNEQFF. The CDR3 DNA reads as TGTGCCAGCAGACGAAATGAGCAGTTCTTC.

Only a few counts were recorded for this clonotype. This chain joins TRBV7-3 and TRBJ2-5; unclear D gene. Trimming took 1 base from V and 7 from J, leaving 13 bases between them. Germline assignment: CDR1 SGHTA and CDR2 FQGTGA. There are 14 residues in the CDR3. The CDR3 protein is CASSLMSSGGTQYF. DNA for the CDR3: TGTGCCAGCAGCTTAATGAGTTCGGGTGGGACCCAGTACTTC. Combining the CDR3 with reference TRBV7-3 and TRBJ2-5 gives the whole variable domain GAGVSQTPSNKVTEKGKYVELRCDPISGHTALYWYRQSLGQGPEFLIYFQGTGAADDSGLPNDRFFAVRPEGSVSTLKIQRTERGDSAVYLCASSLMSSGGTQYFGPGTRLLVL.